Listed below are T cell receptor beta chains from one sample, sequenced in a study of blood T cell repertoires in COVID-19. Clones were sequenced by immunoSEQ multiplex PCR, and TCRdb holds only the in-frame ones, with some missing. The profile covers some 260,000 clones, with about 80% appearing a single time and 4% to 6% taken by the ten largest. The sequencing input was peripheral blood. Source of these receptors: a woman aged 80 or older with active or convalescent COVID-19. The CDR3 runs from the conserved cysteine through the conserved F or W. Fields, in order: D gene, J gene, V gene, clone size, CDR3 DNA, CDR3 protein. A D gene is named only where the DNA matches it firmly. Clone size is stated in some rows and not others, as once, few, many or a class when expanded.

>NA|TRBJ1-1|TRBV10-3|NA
TGTGCCATCAGTGATGCGGCAGGGAGGGGGAACACTGAAGCTTTCTTT
CAISDAAGRGNTEAFF
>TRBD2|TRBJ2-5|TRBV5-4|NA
TGTGCCAGCAGCTCGGGACGCCAAGCGGGGGAGACCCAGTACTTC
CASSSGRQAGETQYF
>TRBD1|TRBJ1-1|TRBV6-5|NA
TGTGCCATCAACAGGGGTGATACTGAAGCTTTCTTT
CAINRGDTEAFF
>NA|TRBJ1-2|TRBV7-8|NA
TGTGCCAGCAGCTTAAATCCAGGGGCAAGAACTAACTATGGCTACACCTTC
CASSLNPGARTNYGYTF
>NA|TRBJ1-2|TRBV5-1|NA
TGCGCCAGCAGCTTTCACACAGGAGACTATGGCTACACCTTC
CASSFHTGDYGYTF
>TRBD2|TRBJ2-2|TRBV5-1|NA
TGCGCCAGCAACTTGGAAGCGGGAGGCCCCGCCGGGGAGCTGTTTTTT
CASNLEAGGPAGELFF
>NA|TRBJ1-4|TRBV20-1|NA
TGCAGTGCTAGTCCCGGGATTGAAAAACTGTTTTTT
CSASPGIEKLFF
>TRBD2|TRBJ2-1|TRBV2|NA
TGTGCCAGCAGTAAGGGCGGGGGGGCTTACAATGAGCAGTTCTTC
CASSKGGGAYNEQFF
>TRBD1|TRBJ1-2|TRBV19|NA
TGTGCCAGTAATCAAGACAGGGGCCATGGCTACACCTTC
CASNQDRGHGYTF
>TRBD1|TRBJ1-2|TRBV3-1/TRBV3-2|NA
TGTGCCAGCAGCCAAGGAGGGGGCGTCTATGGCTACACCTTC
CASSQGGGVYGYTF
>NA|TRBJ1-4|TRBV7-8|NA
TGTGCCAGCAGCTTAGCGTGGAGCCCTAATGAAAAACTGTTTTTT
CASSLAWSPNEKLFF
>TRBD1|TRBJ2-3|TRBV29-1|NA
TGCAGCGGCGGCAGGGGGCCCCCCACAGATACGCAGTATTTT
CSGGRGPPTDTQYF
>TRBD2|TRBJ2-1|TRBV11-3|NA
TGTGCCAGCAGCTTAGAAGGACTAGCGGGGTACAATGAGCAGTTCTTC
CASSLEGLAGYNEQFF
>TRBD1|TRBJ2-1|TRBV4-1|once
TGCGCCAGCAGAGCAAGCAGGGGGCCCCACAATGAGCAGTTCTTC
CASRASRGPHNEQFF
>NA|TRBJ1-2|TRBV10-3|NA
TGTGCCATCAGTGAGCGGGGGGGCGCGGATGGCTACACCTTC
CAISERGGADGYTF
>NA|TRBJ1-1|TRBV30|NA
TGTGCCTGGAGGCAGGGTTCGTACACTGAAGCTTTCTTT
CAWRQGSYTEAFF
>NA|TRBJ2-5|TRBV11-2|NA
TGTGCCAGCAGCTTACAAGGACTCCAACAAGAGACCCAGTACTTC
CASSLQGLQQETQYF
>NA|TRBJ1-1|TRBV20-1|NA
TGCAGTGCTAGTGTGGGGGCGCTGGACACTGAAGCTTTCTTT
CSASVGALDTEAFF
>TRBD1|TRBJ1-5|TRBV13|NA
TGTGCCAGCAGCTCCAGGGGGCTTCAGCCCCAGCATTTT
CASSSRGLQPQHF
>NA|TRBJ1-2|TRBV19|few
TGTGCCTCGCAGCGGGCGATTGGTGGCTATGGCTACACCTTC
CASQRAIGGYGYTF
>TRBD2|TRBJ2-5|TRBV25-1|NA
TGTGCCAGCAGTGAAGGGAGGGTAGCGGGGCAAGAGACCCAGTACTTC
CASSEGRVAGQETQYF
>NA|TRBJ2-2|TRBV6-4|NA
TGTGCCAGCAGTATGGACAGAAACACCGGGGAGCTGTTTTTT
CASSMDRNTGELFF
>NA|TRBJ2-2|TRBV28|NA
TGTGCCAGCACCGGTGCGGGACCCCGAGGGACCGGGGAGCTGTTTTTT
CASTGAGPRGTGELFF
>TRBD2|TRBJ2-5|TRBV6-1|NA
TGTGCCAGCAGTGAAGGAGGGAGGGCTAGCGGGTACTTC
CASSEGGRASGYF
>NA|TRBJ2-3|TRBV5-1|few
TGCGCCAGCAGCTTGGATGGACAGCTACACACAGATACGCAGTATTTT
CASSLDGQLHTDTQYF
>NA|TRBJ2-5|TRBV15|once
TGTGCCACCAGCCCGGGAAACGGCAACCAAGAGACCCAGTACTTC
CATSPGNGNQETQYF
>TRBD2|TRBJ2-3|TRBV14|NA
TGTGCCAGCAGCTTCCTAGCGGGAGCCACAGATACGCAGTATTTT
CASSFLAGATDTQYF
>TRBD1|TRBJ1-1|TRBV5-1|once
TGCGCCAGCAGCGCCGGGACAGAGAACACTGAAGCTTTCTTT
CASSAGTENTEAFF
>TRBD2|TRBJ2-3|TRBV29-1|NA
TGCAGCGTTCAAAGCGGGAGGAGCACAGATACGCAGTATTTT
CSVQSGRSTDTQYF
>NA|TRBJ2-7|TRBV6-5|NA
TGTGCCAGCAGTCCACATTCCTACGAGCAGTACTTC
CASSPHSYEQYF
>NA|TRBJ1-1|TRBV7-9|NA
TGTGCCAGCAGCTTCGGGGAGAGAACTGAAGCTTTCTTT
CASSFGERTEAFF